Presented here are 27 T cell receptor beta chains from one specimen sequenced in a study of cytomegalovirus exposure and HLA in healthy donors. The PCR was carried out with 60 Vbeta primers and 13 Jbeta primers. This table comes from immunoSEQ multiplex PCR, and its TCRdb copy is limited to in-frame clones, with some not included. The sample consists of some 85,000 clones, 76% of them appearing once. Sequences were obtained from PBMCs. The receptors here all came from a male donor in good health and CMV-seronegative.

This chain uses TRBV5-1 with TRBJ2-2; 7 bases are shared with TRBD1. In germline, CDR1 is SGHRS, CDR2 YFSETQ. With V trimmed by 6 bases and J by 7 bases, 9 bases remained unmatched. The CDR3 has 14 amino acids. The CDR3 DNA is TGCGCCAGCACCCAAGACAGGGTTCACGGGGAGCTGTTTTTT. It is translated as CASTQDRVHGELFF.

This chain uses TRBV28 with TRBJ1-2; D may be TRBD1 (6 bases). Germline loops: CDR1 MDHEN, CDR2 SYDVKM. V lost 2 bases and J lost 3, with 16 bases in between. The CDR3 is made up of 16 amino acids. CDR3 residues: CASSLDGGRAYYGYTF. In DNA, the CDR3 is TGTGCCAGCAGTTTAGACGGGGGGCGGGCATACTATGGCTACACCTTC.

The chain combines TRBV4-3 with TRBJ1-1; maybe TRBD1 (5 bases). Germline V gene data show CDR1 as LGHNA and CDR2 as YSLEER. The CDR3 spans 13 residues. Trimming took 2 bases from V and 7 from J, leaving 11 bases between them. CDR3 sequence (DNA): TGCGCCAGCAGCCAACAGGGCATACTTGAAGCTTTCTTT. It encodes CASSQQGILEAFF.

V and J are TRBV27 and TRBJ2-2; 7 bases align to TRBD2. The ends lost 7 bases at V and 0 bases at J; junction bases unmatched: 11. The CDR3 extends over 17 amino acids. Germline V CDR1 and CDR2: MNHEY, SMNVEV (reference sequence). CDR3 amino acids: CASTPIGGRANTGELFF. The CDR3 DNA sequence: TGTGCCAGCACCCCCATCGGGGGGAGGGCGAACACCGGGGAGCTGTTTTTT.

The V gene is TRBV18, the J gene TRBJ2-5, with TRBD1 identical over 8 bases. CDR1 is KGHSH, CDR2 LQKENI, per germline. J gave up 5 bases and V 0 bases, and 8 bases lay outside the gene matches. The CDR3 has 16 amino acids. The CDR3 region has the DNA TGTGCCAGCTCACCACCGAATGCAGGGGGCAGGGAGACCCAGTACTTC. Translation gives CASSPPNAGGRETQYF. Looking up the rest from reference TRBV18 and TRBJ2-5 gives the full variable domain: NAGVMQNPRHLVRRRGQEARLRCSPMKGHSHVYWYRQLPEEGLKFMVYLQKENIIDESGMPKERFSAEFPKEGPSILRIQQVVRGDSAAYFCASSPPNAGGRETQYFGPGTRLLVL.

The chain uses TRBV9 and TRBJ2-7; weak D call: TRBD1 (6 bases). Looked up from germline, CDR1 is SGDLS and CDR2 is YYNGEE. The CDR3 covers 14 residues. The V and J ends lost 2 bases and 2 bases respectively, with 11 bases between them. The CDR3 is CASSVRDTAYEQYF. The CDR3 region has the DNA TGTGCCAGCAGCGTCCGGGACACGGCCTACGAGCAGTACTTC.

This clone occurred once. V is TRBV27 and J is TRBJ2-2, with TRBD1 matching 8 bases. The germline gives CDR1 MNHEY, CDR2 SMNVEV (reference sequence). After removal of 6 bases from V and 6 bases from J, the junction contained 9 bases not matched to a gene. This CDR3 has 15 amino acids. The CDR3 nucleotides are TGTGCCAGCAGCCCGGACAGGGCAGGGGCCGGGGAGCTGTTTTTT. Its protein product is CASSPDRAGAGELFF.

The genes are TRBV2 and TRBJ1-5; a possible D gene is TRBD1 (5 bases). Trimming removed 5 bases at V and 6 bases at J, with 14 bases between. Germline V lookup: CDR1 SNHLY, CDR2 FYNNEI. This CDR3 spans 14 amino acids. In DNA form, the CDR3 reads TGTGCCAGCAGTCCCCAGGGTAGCGGTCAGCCCCAGCATTTT. Translated: CASSPQGSGQPQHF.

This chain connects TRBV19 to TRBJ2-6; 11 nucleotides line up with TRBD1. The CDR3 covers 19 residues. CDR1 is LNHDA and CDR2 is SQIVND in the germline V gene (reference sequence). V lost 5 bases to trimming and J lost 0 bases; unmatched junction nucleotides: 9. The CDR3 nucleotides are TGTGCCAGTAGTGTCGGGTGGGACAGGGGGACCTCTGGGGCCAACGTCCTGACTTTC. Translation gives CASSVGWDRGTSGANVLTF.

The chain combines TRBV2 with TRBJ2-2, with a weak D call TRBD1 (6 bases). Looked up from germline, CDR1 is SNHLY and CDR2 is FYNNEI. The CDR3 is 16 residues long. The V and J ends lost 6 bases and 0 bases respectively, with 14 bases between them. CDR3 in DNA: TGTGCCAGCAGGGCTTACAAGGGGGCGAACACCGGGGAGCTGTTTTTT. Its protein product is CASRAYKGANTGELFF.

This chain links TRBV5-1 with TRBJ2-3; 10 bases agree with TRBD2. V lost 6 bases and J lost 4; bases outside the gene matches: 8. Germline V lookup: CDR1 SGHRS, CDR2 YFSETQ. This CDR3 is built from 15 residues. CDR3 sequence reads: CASKERGGSSDTQYF. CDR3 in DNA: TGCGCCAGCAAGGAGCGGGGGGGTTCATCAGATACGCAGTATTTT.

This chain links TRBV28 with TRBJ1-3; 8 positions agree with TRBD1. This CDR3 is 15 amino acids long. The germline V gene encodes CDR1 MDHEN and CDR2 SYDVKM. Trimming cost V 6 bases and J 3 bases; bases outside gene matches: 7. In DNA, the CDR3 is TGTGCCAGCAGATTGGACAGGGTGGTTGGAAACACCATATATTTT. It codes for CASRLDRVVGNTIYF.

This clone was seen a handful of times. V is TRBV30 and J is TRBJ1-2; no reliable D call. The V end was cut by 3 bases, the J end by 1 base, with 3 bases between. The CDR3 length is 11 residues. Germline lookup yields CDR1 GTSNPN and CDR2 SVGIG (reference sequence). CDR3 coding DNA: TGTGCCTGGAGCCATAACTATGGCTACACCTTC. It codes for CAWSHNYGYTF.

This chain joins TRBV5-1 and TRBJ1-2, with D tentatively TRBD1 (6 bases). Germline V gene data show CDR1 as SGHRS and CDR2 as YFSETQ. The CDR3 sequence is 15 residues long. V lost 3 bases, J lost 2 bases, and 14 bases lay in between. The CDR3 loop reads CASSWNRQANYGYTF. Here the CDR3 DNA reads TGCGCCAGCAGCTGGAACCGACAGGCAAACTATGGCTACACCTTC.

This clone was counted once. V is TRBV7-3 and J is TRBJ2-3; TRBD2 might be the D (6 bases). V was pared by 1 base and J by 3 bases, with 8 bases between. This CDR3 comprises 14 residues. Looked up from germline, CDR1 is SGHTA and CDR2 is FQGTGA. The CDR3 sequence is CASSLRGRTDTQYF. The CDR3 nucleotides are TGTGCCAGCAGCTTAAGGGGGAGGACAGATACGCAGTATTTT.

The CDR3 sequence: CASSLTGGTEAFF. CDR3 DNA: TGTGCCAGCAGTCTGACAGGGGGAACTGAAGCTTTCTTT. This chain links TRBV25-1 with TRBJ1-1; 9 bases agree with TRBD1. The CDR3 is 13 amino acids. The germline CDR1 and CDR2 sequences are MGHDK and SYGVNS. V was pared by 5 bases and J by 5 bases, with 3 bases of the junction left unmatched.

This clone was picked up a small number of times. This chain joins TRBV7-3 and TRBJ1-2; D not certain. The CDR3 sequence is 13 residues long. V was clipped by 2 bases and J by 6 bases, with 10 bases between them. Germline assignment: CDR1 SGHTA and CDR2 FQGTGA. This CDR3 reads CASSLVLGDGYTF. The CDR3 DNA sequence: TGTGCCAGCAGCTTAGTCCTCGGGGATGGCTACACCTTC.

This chain connects TRBV6-1 to TRBJ2-1; possibly TRBD1 for D (6 bases). Germline V gene data show CDR1 as MNHNS and CDR2 as SASEGT. V shed 11 bases and J shed 4 bases, with 15 bases lying between them. The CDR3 is 13 amino acids. DNA of the CDR3: TGTGCCGCAACGGGACAAGATTACAATGAGCAGTTCTTC. It yields the protein CAATGQDYNEQFF.

CDR3 DNA sequence: TGTGCCAGCAGCTCGGGACAGGGGGGGGCTGAAGCTTTCTTT. The encoded protein is CASSSGQGGAEAFF. This chain connects TRBV6-4 to TRBJ1-1, with 11 nucleotides matching TRBD1. This CDR3 is 14 amino acids long. J lost 6 bases, V lost 6 bases, and 6 bases had no gene match. Germline CDR1 is MRHNA and CDR2 is SNTAGT.

This clone was seen only once. The chain recombines TRBV5-1 with TRBJ2-3; 7 bases fit TRBD1. V lost 4 bases, J lost 0 bases, and 11 bases stayed unmatched. CDR3 length equals 17 residues. Germline CDR1 is SGHRS and CDR2 is YFSETQ. CDR3 sequence reads: CASSREVRQGSTDTQYF. For the CDR3, the DNA is TGCGCCAGCAGCCGCGAGGTCAGACAGGGTAGCACAGATACGCAGTATTTT.

The CDR3 nucleotides read TGTGCCAGCACTCAAGGATGGGCCACCTACGAGCAGTACTTC. The encoded protein is CASTQGWATYEQYF. The J gene is TRBJ2-7, the V gene TRBV6-1; D not certain. The germline V gene encodes CDR1 MNHNS and CDR2 SASEGT. V shed 7 bases and J shed 2 bases, with 15 bases lying between them. The CDR3 length is 14 residues.

V is TRBV28 and J is TRBJ2-3; 12 nucleotides line up with TRBD2. CDR3 length: 19 residues. The V segment lost 5 bases and the J segment 0 bases; nucleotides outside the gene matches: 12. Germline V lookup: CDR1 MDHEN, CDR2 SYDVKM. The CDR3 DNA is TGTGCCAGCAGTATTCTAGCGGGAGGGCGCGGTGGCAGCACAGATACGCAGTATTTT. It translates to CASSILAGGRGGSTDTQYF.

The rearrangement uses TRBV6-5 and TRBJ1-1, with TRBD1 matching over 7 bases. Unmatched junction bases numbered 10, after V lost 2 bases and J lost 4 bases. Germline V lookup: CDR1 MNHEY, CDR2 SVGAGI. The CDR3 is made up of 16 amino acids. The CDR3: CASSYKGARLVTEAFF. The CDR3 DNA follows: TGTGCCAGCAGTTACAAGGGGGCGCGGTTGGTCACTGAAGCTTTCTTT.

The rearrangement joins TRBV2 to TRBJ2-7; TRBD1 agrees at 8 bases. This CDR3 is 13 amino acids long. Germline V lookup: CDR1 SNHLY, CDR2 FYNNEI. V lost 8 bases and J lost 4; bases outside the gene matches: 7. The CDR3 spells CASAGTGLYEQYF. DNA of the CDR3: TGTGCCAGCGCCGGGACAGGTCTATACGAGCAGTACTTC. The complete variable domain, with remaining parts taken from reference TRBV2 and TRBJ2-7, reads EPEVTQTPSHQVTQMGQEVILRCVPISNHLYFYWYRQILGQKVEFLVSFYNNEISEKSEIFDDQFSVERPDGSNFTLKIRSTKLEDSAMYFCASAGTGLYEQYFGPGTRLTVT.

J is TRBJ1-6 and V is TRBV27, with D unresolved. Trimming removed 6 bases at V and 8 bases at J, with 20 bases between. CDR3 size: 16 residues. Germline CDR1 MNHEY, CDR2 SMNVEV (reference sequence). CDR3 nucleotides: TGTGCCAGCAGACCGGGGATCAACGATCAGTATTCACCCCTCCACTTT. Protein: CASRPGINDQYSPLHF.

The CDR3 sequence is CASSLGGTGSSYNSPLHF. The CDR3 DNA follows: TGTGCCAGCAGCTTAGGGGGGACAGGGAGCTCCTATAATTCACCCCTCCACTTT. The gene calls are TRBV7-9 and TRBJ1-6; 9 positions match TRBD1. The V and J ends lost 1 base and 0 bases, in that order; junction bases with no gene match: 4. CDR1 and CDR2 (germline): SEHNR, FQNEAQ (reference sequence). The CDR3 extends over 18 amino acids.

The sample holds a few counts of this clone. The CDR3 spells CASSVLPIDRDLNTGELFF. CDR3 coding DNA: TGTGCCAGCAGCGTTCTTCCAATTGACAGGGACCTGAACACCGGGGAGCTGTTTTTT. The chain uses TRBV9 and TRBJ2-2; 7 bases are a match to TRBD1. The germline gives CDR1 SGDLS, CDR2 YYNGEE. J was trimmed by 1 base and V by 2 bases; bases with no gene match: 14. The CDR3 has 19 amino acids.